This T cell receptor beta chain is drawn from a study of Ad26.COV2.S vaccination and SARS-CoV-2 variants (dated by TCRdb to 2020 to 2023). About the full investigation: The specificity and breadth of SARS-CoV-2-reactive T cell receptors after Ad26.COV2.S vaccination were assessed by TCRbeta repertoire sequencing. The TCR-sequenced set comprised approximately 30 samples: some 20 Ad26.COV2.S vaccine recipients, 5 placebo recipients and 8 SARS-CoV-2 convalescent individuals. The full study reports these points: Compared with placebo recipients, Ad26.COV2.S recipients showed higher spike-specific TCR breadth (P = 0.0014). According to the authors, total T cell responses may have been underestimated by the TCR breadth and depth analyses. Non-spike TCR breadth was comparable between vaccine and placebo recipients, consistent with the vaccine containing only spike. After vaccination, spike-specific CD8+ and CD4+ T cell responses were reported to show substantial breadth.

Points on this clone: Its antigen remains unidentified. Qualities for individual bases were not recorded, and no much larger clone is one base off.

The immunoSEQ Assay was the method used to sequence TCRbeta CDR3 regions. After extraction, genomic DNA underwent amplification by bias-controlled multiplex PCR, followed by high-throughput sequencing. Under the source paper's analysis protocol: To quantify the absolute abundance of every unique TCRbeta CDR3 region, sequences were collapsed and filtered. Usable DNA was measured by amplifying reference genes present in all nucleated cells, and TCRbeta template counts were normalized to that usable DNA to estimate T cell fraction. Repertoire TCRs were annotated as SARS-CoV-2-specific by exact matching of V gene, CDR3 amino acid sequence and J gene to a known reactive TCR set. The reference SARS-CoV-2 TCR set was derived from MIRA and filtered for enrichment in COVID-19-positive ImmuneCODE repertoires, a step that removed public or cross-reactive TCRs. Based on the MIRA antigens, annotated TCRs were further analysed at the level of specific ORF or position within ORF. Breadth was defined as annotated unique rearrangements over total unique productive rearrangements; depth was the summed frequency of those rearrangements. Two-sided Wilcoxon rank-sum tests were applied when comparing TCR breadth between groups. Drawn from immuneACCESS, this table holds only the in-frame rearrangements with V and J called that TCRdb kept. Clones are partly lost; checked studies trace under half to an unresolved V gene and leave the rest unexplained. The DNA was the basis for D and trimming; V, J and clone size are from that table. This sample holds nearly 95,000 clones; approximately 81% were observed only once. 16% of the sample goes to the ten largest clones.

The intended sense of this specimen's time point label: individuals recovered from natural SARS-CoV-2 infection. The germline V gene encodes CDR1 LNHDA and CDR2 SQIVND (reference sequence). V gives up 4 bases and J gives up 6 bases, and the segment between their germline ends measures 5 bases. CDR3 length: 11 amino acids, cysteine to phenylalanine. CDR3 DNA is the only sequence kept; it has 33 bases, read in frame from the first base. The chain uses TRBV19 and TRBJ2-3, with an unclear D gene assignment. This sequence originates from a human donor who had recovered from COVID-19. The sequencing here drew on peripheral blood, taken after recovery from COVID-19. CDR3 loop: CASSTTDTQYF. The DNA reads TGTGCCAGTAGTACCACGGATACGCAGTATTTT.